A selection of T cell receptor beta chains follows, all from one sample in a study of T-cell reconstitution after alpha-beta-depleted transplantation in children. TCRdb itself ran the PCR reads through MiXCR, one entry per CDR3 protein. The sample contains about 610,000 distinct CDR3 sequences, approximately 10% of which appear only once. The sequenced sample was PBMCs from the stem cell graft donor, obtained from the stem cell graft. These receptors all stem from a human donor who donated a stem cell graft to a child with acute myeloid leukemia. CDR3s include the opening cysteine and the closing phenylalanine or tryptophan. The order of the fields is D gene, clone size, V gene, J gene, CDR3 length, CDR3 DNA, CDR3 protein. A D gene is named only where the DNA matches it firmly. Not every row has a clone size; where given, it reads once, few, many or a size class.

D gene: TRBD2; clone size: many; V gene: TRBV27; J gene: TRBJ2-1; CDR3 length: 16; CDR3 DNA: TGTGCCAGCAGACACACTAGCGGGAGAATATTCGATGAGCAGTTCTTC; CDR3 protein: CASRHTSGRIFDEQFF
D gene: TRBD2; clone size: -; V gene: TRBV5-1; J gene: TRBJ2-1; CDR3 length: 15; CDR3 DNA: TGCGCCAGCAGTACTAGCGGGAGCGGAGGAAATGAGCAGTTCTTC; CDR3 protein: CASSTSGSGGNEQFF
D gene: TRBD2; clone size: many; V gene: TRBV12-3/TRBV12-4; J gene: TRBJ2-5; CDR3 length: 17; CDR3 DNA: TGTGCCAGCAGTTCCGGACTAGCGGGCGCCATACAAGAGACCCAGTACTTC; CDR3 protein: CASSSGLAGAIQETQYF
D gene: TRBD2; clone size: few; V gene: TRBV5-1; J gene: TRBJ2-5; CDR3 length: 16; CDR3 DNA: TGCGCCAGCAGCGCGGGACTAGCTCAAATGGCCGAGACCCAGTACTTC; CDR3 protein: CASSAGLAQMAETQYF
D gene: -; clone size: few; V gene: TRBV12-3/TRBV12-4; J gene: TRBJ2-5; CDR3 length: 15; CDR3 DNA: TGTGCCAGCAGTTTATCGGGTGGTACTAAAGAGACCCAGTACTTC; CDR3 protein: CASSLSGGTKETQYF
D gene: -; clone size: -; V gene: TRBV10-2; J gene: TRBJ1-3; CDR3 length: 14; CDR3 DNA: TGCGCCAGCAGTTTACAGGACGGGGGAAACACCATATATTTT; CDR3 protein: CASSLQDGGNTIYF
D gene: TRBD2; clone size: -; V gene: TRBV12-3/TRBV12-4; J gene: TRBJ2-1; CDR3 length: 18; CDR3 DNA: TGTGCCAGCTGTTTAGCTGGGGTTAGCGGGAGGGCCTACAATGAGCAGTTCTTC; CDR3 protein: CASCLAGVSGRAYNEQFF
D gene: TRBD2; clone size: many; V gene: TRBV4-3; J gene: TRBJ2-7; CDR3 length: 16; CDR3 DNA: TGCGCCAGCAGCCAAGATCCTCTAGCGGGAAGCTACGAGCAGTACTTC; CDR3 protein: CASSQDPLAGSYEQYF
D gene: TRBD2; clone size: few; V gene: TRBV28; J gene: TRBJ2-5; CDR3 length: 16; CDR3 DNA: TGTGCCAGCAGTTTCGAGCGGGAGGCCCTTCTAGAGACCCAGTACTTC; CDR3 protein: CASSFEREALLETQYF
D gene: TRBD2; clone size: few; V gene: TRBV5-1; J gene: TRBJ2-2; CDR3 length: 18; CDR3 DNA: TGCGCCAGCAGCACACGGACTAGCGGGGTTCATCTCACCGGGGAGCTGTTTTTT; CDR3 protein: CASSTRTSGVHLTGELFF
D gene: -; clone size: few; V gene: TRBV7-9; J gene: TRBJ2-1; CDR3 length: 15; CDR3 DNA: TGTGCCAGCAGCTTCTGGGGGAGCAGGGGCAATGAGCAGTTCTTC; CDR3 protein: CASSFWGSRGNEQFF
D gene: TRBD1; clone size: -; V gene: TRBV20-1; J gene: TRBJ1-4; CDR3 length: 13; CDR3 DNA: TGCAGTGCTAGACAGGGGGCCGTGGAAAAACTGTTTTTT; CDR3 protein: CSARQGAVEKLFF
D gene: -; clone size: many; V gene: TRBV4-3; J gene: TRBJ2-7; CDR3 length: 16; CDR3 DNA: TGCGCCAGCAGCCAAGATCTAGGGACCGCATTCTACGAGCAGTACTTC; CDR3 protein: CASSQDLGTAFYEQYF
D gene: -; clone size: -; V gene: TRBV4-2; J gene: TRBJ2-7; CDR3 length: 13; CDR3 DNA: TGTGCCAGCCGTGACTCGGGCTCCTACGAGCAGTACTTC; CDR3 protein: CASRDSGSYEQYF
D gene: -; clone size: few; V gene: TRBV5-1; J gene: TRBJ2-5; CDR3 length: 13; CDR3 DNA: TGCGCCAGCAGCTACGGGGTCCAAGAGACCCAGTACTTC; CDR3 protein: CASSYGVQETQYF
D gene: -; clone size: -; V gene: TRBV29-1; J gene: TRBJ2-1; CDR3 length: 10; CDR3 DNA: TGCAGCGCCGAGGAAAATGAGCAGTTCTTC; CDR3 protein: CSAEENEQFF
D gene: TRBD1; clone size: -; V gene: TRBV9; J gene: TRBJ1-1; CDR3 length: 15; CDR3 DNA: TGTGCCAGCAGCGTCCTTACAGGGGGCCAGGGTGAAGCTTTCTTT; CDR3 protein: CASSVLTGGQGEAFF
D gene: -; clone size: many; V gene: TRBV6-5; J gene: TRBJ2-7; CDR3 length: 16; CDR3 DNA: TGTGCCAGCAGTTACTCGTTAGGGGGGCTGGTTTACGAGCAGTACTTC; CDR3 protein: CASSYSLGGLVYEQYF
D gene: -; clone size: -; V gene: TRBV6-5; J gene: TRBJ2-1; CDR3 length: 15; CDR3 DNA: TGTGCCAACAGTTACAGCCAGAGCTCCTACAATGAGCAGTTCTTC; CDR3 protein: CANSYSQSSYNEQFF
D gene: TRBD1; clone size: -; V gene: TRBV7-6; J gene: TRBJ2-2; CDR3 length: 15; CDR3 DNA: TGTGCCAGCAGCCGAGGGACAGGAAACACCGGGGAGCTGTTTTTT; CDR3 protein: CASSRGTGNTGELFF
D gene: -; clone size: few; V gene: TRBV24-1; J gene: TRBJ2-3; CDR3 length: 15; CDR3 DNA: TGTGCCACCAGTGACCGAGGGGCCAAGGGGGATACGCAGTATTTT; CDR3 protein: CATSDRGAKGDTQYF
D gene: TRBD1; clone size: -; V gene: TRBV29-1; J gene: TRBJ2-2; CDR3 length: 13; CDR3 DNA: TGCAGCGTTGCCCCACAGGGGGGCGGGGAGCTGTTTTTT; CDR3 protein: CSVAPQGGGELFF
D gene: -; clone size: few; V gene: TRBV3-1; J gene: TRBJ1-4; CDR3 length: 18; CDR3 DNA: TGTGCCAGCAGCCAAGACCCACTGGGGCACAGCCTTAATGAAAAACTGTTTTTT; CDR3 protein: CASSQDPLGHSLNEKLFF
D gene: -; clone size: -; V gene: TRBV29-1; J gene: TRBJ2-2; CDR3 length: 16; CDR3 DNA: TGCAGCGCCAAAATCGTAGCAGCCACTAACACCGGGGAGCTGTTTTTT; CDR3 protein: CSAKIVAATNTGELFF
D gene: -; clone size: few; V gene: TRBV7-8; J gene: TRBJ1-5; CDR3 length: 16; CDR3 DNA: TGTGCCAGCAGCTTAGTGGGGGTCGTAGGCAATCAGCCCCAGCATTTT; CDR3 protein: CASSLVGVVGNQPQHF
D gene: TRBD2; clone size: -; V gene: TRBV4-2; J gene: TRBJ2-3; CDR3 length: 18; CDR3 DNA: TGTGCCAGCAGCCAAGATCATCTCCTAGCGGGAAACCCAGATACGCAGTATTTT; CDR3 protein: CASSQDHLLAGNPDTQYF
D gene: -; clone size: many; V gene: TRBV4-3; J gene: TRBJ2-5; CDR3 length: 13; CDR3 DNA: TGCGCCAGCAGTCCAGGGGCAGGGGAGACCCAGTACTTC; CDR3 protein: CASSPGAGETQYF
D gene: -; clone size: few; V gene: TRBV5-1; J gene: TRBJ2-5; CDR3 length: 16; CDR3 DNA: TGCGCCAGCAGCTTGGCCACCCAGAAACCAAGAGAGACCCAGTACTTC; CDR3 protein: CASSLATQKPRETQYF
D gene: TRBD2; clone size: many; V gene: TRBV7-2; J gene: TRBJ2-2; CDR3 length: 14; CDR3 DNA: TGTGCCAGCAGCGCTAGCGGGAGCACCGGGGAGCTGTTTTTT; CDR3 protein: CASSASGSTGELFF
D gene: TRBD1; clone size: many; V gene: TRBV29-1; J gene: TRBJ2-2; CDR3 length: 13; CDR3 DNA: TGCAGCGGGCAGGGGGCAAGCACCGGGGAGCTGTTTTTT; CDR3 protein: CSGQGASTGELFF
D gene: -; clone size: -; V gene: TRBV27; J gene: TRBJ2-3; CDR3 length: 15; CDR3 DNA: TGTGCCAGCAGTGGAAAGCTTGGGGGCACAGATGCGCAGTATTTT; CDR3 protein: CASSGKLGGTDAQYF
D gene: TRBD2; clone size: few; V gene: TRBV5-1; J gene: TRBJ2-2; CDR3 length: 17; CDR3 DNA: TGCGCCAGCAGCTTGGGGGCGACTAGCGGGAGATCCGGGGAGCTGTTTTTT; CDR3 protein: CASSLGATSGRSGELFF
D gene: -; clone size: few; V gene: TRBV4-2; J gene: TRBJ2-2; CDR3 length: 15; CDR3 DNA: TGTGCCAGCAGCCCTCCCCTAGAGGGGACCGGGGAGCTGTTTTTT; CDR3 protein: CASSPPLEGTGELFF
D gene: TRBD2; clone size: many; V gene: TRBV28; J gene: TRBJ2-3; CDR3 length: 15; CDR3 DNA: TGTGCCAGCAGCCTCCCTAGCGGGAACGCAGATACGCAGTATTTT; CDR3 protein: CASSLPSGNADTQYF
D gene: TRBD2; clone size: -; V gene: TRBV20-1; J gene: TRBJ2-7; CDR3 length: 16; CDR3 DNA: TGCAGTGCTCCCTCCCGCCCGGGACTAGCGGCCTACGAGCAGTACTTC; CDR3 protein: CSAPSRPGLAAYEQYF
D gene: TRBD2; clone size: many; V gene: TRBV10-3; J gene: TRBJ2-5; CDR3 length: 13; CDR3 DNA: TGTGGTTCCAGCGGGAGCGTAGTGGAGACCCAGTACTTC; CDR3 protein: CGSSGSVVETQYF
D gene: TRBD2; clone size: many; V gene: TRBV20-1; J gene: TRBJ2-7; CDR3 length: 14; CDR3 DNA: TGCAGTGCTCCCCTAACGGGAGGCGCCTACGAGCAGTACTTC; CDR3 protein: CSAPLTGGAYEQYF
D gene: -; clone size: many; V gene: TRBV12-3/TRBV12-4; J gene: TRBJ2-1; CDR3 length: 16; CDR3 DNA: TGTGCCAGCAGTTTTTTTTCACAAAGGGGCTTCCATGAGCAGTTCTTC; CDR3 protein: CASSFFSQRGFHEQFF
D gene: -; clone size: -; V gene: TRBV5-1; J gene: TRBJ2-1; CDR3 length: 14; CDR3 DNA: TGCGCCAGCCGAAACTCCGGGACGTTCGATGAGCAGTTCTTC; CDR3 protein: CASRNSGTFDEQFF
D gene: -; clone size: few; V gene: TRBV15; J gene: TRBJ2-1; CDR3 length: 16; CDR3 DNA: TGTGCCACCAGCAGAGATTTGAGAAGCTCCTACAATGAGCAGTTCTTC; CDR3 protein: CATSRDLRSSYNEQFF
D gene: -; clone size: few; V gene: TRBV12-3/TRBV12-4; J gene: TRBJ2-7; CDR3 length: 16; CDR3 DNA: TGTGCCAGCAGTTTGGGGTCCGCCTCCCGCTCCTACGAGCAGTACTTC; CDR3 protein: CASSLGSASRSYEQYF
D gene: -; clone size: -; V gene: TRBV6-5; J gene: TRBJ2-7; CDR3 length: 17; CDR3 DNA: TGTGCCAGCAGTTACGGGACGGCCGGAGGGTCGCCCTACGAGCAGTACTTC; CDR3 protein: CASSYGTAGGSPYEQYF
D gene: -; clone size: many; V gene: TRBV7-2; J gene: TRBJ2-7; CDR3 length: 15; CDR3 DNA: TGTGCCAGCAGCCTAGAGGCCGACAGAAACTACGAGCAGTACTTC; CDR3 protein: CASSLEADRNYEQYF
D gene: TRBD2; clone size: many; V gene: TRBV25-1; J gene: TRBJ2-3; CDR3 length: 19; CDR3 DNA: TGTGCCAGCAGTGAGAGCCCGAGGGGACTAGCGGAATACACAGATACGCAGTATTTT; CDR3 protein: CASSESPRGLAEYTDTQYF
D gene: TRBD1; clone size: many; V gene: TRBV20-1; J gene: TRBJ1-6; CDR3 length: 17; CDR3 DNA: TGCAGTGCTAGAGATTGGGGGGACAGGGGGCAGAATTCACCCCTCCACTTT; CDR3 protein: CSARDWGDRGQNSPLHF
D gene: -; clone size: -; V gene: TRBV5-1; J gene: TRBJ2-2; CDR3 length: 14; CDR3 DNA: TGCGCCAGCAGGGACCTCCCTAGGACCGGGGAGCTGTTTTTT; CDR3 protein: CASRDLPRTGELFF
D gene: -; clone size: few; V gene: TRBV7-8; J gene: TRBJ2-1; CDR3 length: 12; CDR3 DNA: TGTGCCAGCAGCTCCCCAGGGGGGGGGGAGTTCTTC; CDR3 protein: CASSSPGGGEFF
D gene: TRBD1; clone size: many; V gene: TRBV10-3; J gene: TRBJ1-2; CDR3 length: 15; CDR3 DNA: TGTGCCATCAGTGAACCCGGACAGGGGAACTATGGCTACACCTTC; CDR3 protein: CAISEPGQGNYGYTF
D gene: -; clone size: many; V gene: TRBV7-2; J gene: TRBJ1-1; CDR3 length: 14; CDR3 DNA: TGTGCCAGCAGCTTAAACAGGGCGGTCACTGAAGCTTTCTTT; CDR3 protein: CASSLNRAVTEAFF
D gene: -; clone size: -; V gene: TRBV30; J gene: TRBJ2-2; CDR3 length: 15; CDR3 DNA: TGTGCCTGGAGTGTAGGAGGGAAGAACACCGGGGAGCTGTTTTTT; CDR3 protein: CAWSVGGKNTGELFF
D gene: -; clone size: few; V gene: TRBV9; J gene: TRBJ1-6; CDR3 length: 13; CDR3 DNA: TGTGCCAGCAGCGTAGGGCCCTCCTCACCCCTCCACTTT; CDR3 protein: CASSVGPSSPLHF
D gene: TRBD2; clone size: few; V gene: TRBV7-2; J gene: TRBJ2-7; CDR3 length: 15; CDR3 DNA: TGTGCCAGCAGCTTTGCCGGGACTAGCGGGACAAAGCAGTACTTC; CDR3 protein: CASSFAGTSGTKQYF
D gene: -; clone size: -; V gene: TRBV20-1; J gene: TRBJ1-5; CDR3 length: 18; CDR3 DNA: TGCAGTGCTAGAGTCCCGGACCCTCACGGGAGCTCCAATCAGCCCCAGCATTTT; CDR3 protein: CSARVPDPHGSSNQPQHF
D gene: -; clone size: -; V gene: TRBV5-1; J gene: TRBJ2-3; CDR3 length: 15; CDR3 DNA: TGCGCCAGCTGGCAGGGGAATTTTGTCACAGATACGCAGTATTTT; CDR3 protein: CASWQGNFVTDTQYF
D gene: -; clone size: -; V gene: TRBV20-1; J gene: TRBJ1-1; CDR3 length: 14; CDR3 DNA: TGCAGTGCTAGAGAAAGACAAATGAACACTGAAGCTTTCTTT; CDR3 protein: CSARERQMNTEAFF
D gene: TRBD2; clone size: -; V gene: TRBV6-9; J gene: TRBJ2-5; CDR3 length: 15; CDR3 DNA: TGTGCCAGCAGCGGACTAGCGGGAGGAGAAGGGACCCAGTACTTC; CDR3 protein: CASSGLAGGEGTQYF
D gene: TRBD1; clone size: many; V gene: TRBV5-1; J gene: TRBJ2-1; CDR3 length: 14; CDR3 DNA: TGCGCCAGCAGCTCTATGGGACAGACCAATGAGCAGTTCTTC; CDR3 protein: CASSSMGQTNEQFF
D gene: -; clone size: few; V gene: TRBV10-3; J gene: TRBJ2-7; CDR3 length: 15; CDR3 DNA: TGTGCCATCAGTGAGTCGCGGGAGCGGACAGGCGAGCAGTACTTC; CDR3 protein: CAISESRERTGEQYF